This T cell receptor (beta chain) was recorded in a study of CXCR3-negative and CXCR3-positive naive CD8 T cells. Libraries were UMI-labeled 5' RACE TRB cDNA. TCRdb derives one entry per CDR3 protein from the 5' RACE reads, leaving out DNA. Recorded for this sample: 45,000 to 75,000 distinct CDR3 sequences. Per the germline V gene, CDR1 is MGHRA and CDR2 is YSYEKL. There are 15 residues in the CDR3. The source of this sequence is a human donor in good health. Some clones in this sample may be carry-over from other donors' samples. Sequenced material: naive CXCR3- CD8+ T cells from blood. Subset meaning: CD45RO-CCR7+CD27+CD95- naive CD8+ T cells lacking CXCR3 (TNR3-). The chain is built from TRBV4-1 and TRBJ1-6; the TCRdb call, TRBD1, lacks DNA for checking. CDR3 residues: CASRDRTGENSPLHF.